The T cell receptor beta chain described here comes from a study of OX40 agonist ivuxolimab in advanced cancers. Study outcomes and limitations: Researchers did not determine the expanded peripheral T cells' antigen specificity. Some nonresponders additionally presented with little normalized T-cell clonal expansion.

The data were produced by immunoSEQ multiplex PCR, yet TCRdb's version contains in-frame clones alone and is incomplete. The data show roughly 48,000 clones, 83% seen once. V was trimmed by 4 bases and J by 5 bases, leaving 11 bases between them. From germline, CDR1 is SQVTM and CDR2 ANQGSEA. The CDR3 is made up of 12 amino acids. This clone was detected only once. Its antigen is undetermined. This chain uses TRBV29-1 with TRBJ2-5; a weak D match, TRBD2 (5 bases). The source was CD4+ or CD8+ T cells sorted from blood, collected in a trial of the OX40 agonist ivuxolimab. The receptor's source is an adult with an advanced solid tumor such as melanoma, head and neck, liver or kidney cancer. The CDR3 DNA reads as TGCAGCGTTGTTTGGGGAGTGGAGACCCAGTACTTC. Its protein is CSVVWGVETQYF.